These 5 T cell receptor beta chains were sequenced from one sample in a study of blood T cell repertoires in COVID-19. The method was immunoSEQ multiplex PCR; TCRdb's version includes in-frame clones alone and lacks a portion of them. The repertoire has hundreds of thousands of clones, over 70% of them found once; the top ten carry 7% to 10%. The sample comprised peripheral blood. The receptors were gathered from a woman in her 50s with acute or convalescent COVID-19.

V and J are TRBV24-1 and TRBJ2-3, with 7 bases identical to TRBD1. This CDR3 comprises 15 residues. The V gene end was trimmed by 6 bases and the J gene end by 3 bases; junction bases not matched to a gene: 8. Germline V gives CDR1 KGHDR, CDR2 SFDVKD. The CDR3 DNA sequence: TGTGCCACCAGTCCGGCAGGGACAGTGACAGATACGCAGTATTTT. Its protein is CATSPAGTVTDTQYF.

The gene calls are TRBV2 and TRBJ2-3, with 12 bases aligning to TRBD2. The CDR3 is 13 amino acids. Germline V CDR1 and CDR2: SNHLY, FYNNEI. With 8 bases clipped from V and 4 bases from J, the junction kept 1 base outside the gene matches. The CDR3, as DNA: TGTGCCAGCGCTAGCGGGAGGGCAGATACGCAGTATTTT. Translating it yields CASASGRADTQYF.

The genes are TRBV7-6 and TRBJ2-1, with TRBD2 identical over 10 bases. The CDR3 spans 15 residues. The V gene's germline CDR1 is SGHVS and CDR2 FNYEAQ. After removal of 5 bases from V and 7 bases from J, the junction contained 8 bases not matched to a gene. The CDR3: CASSPLAGVFNEQFF. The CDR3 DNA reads TGTGCCAGCAGCCCGCTAGCGGGAGTTTTTAATGAGCAGTTCTTC.

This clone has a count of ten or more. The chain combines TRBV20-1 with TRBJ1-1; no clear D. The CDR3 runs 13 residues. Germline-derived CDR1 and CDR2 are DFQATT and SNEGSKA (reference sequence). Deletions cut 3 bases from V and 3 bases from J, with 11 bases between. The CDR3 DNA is TGCAGTGCTAGTGAAGGAGGGTACACTGAAGCTTTCTTT. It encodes CSASEGGYTEAFF.

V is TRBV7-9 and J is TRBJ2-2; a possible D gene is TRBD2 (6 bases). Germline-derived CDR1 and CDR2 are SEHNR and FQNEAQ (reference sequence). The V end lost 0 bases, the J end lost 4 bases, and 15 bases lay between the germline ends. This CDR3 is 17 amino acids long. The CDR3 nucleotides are TGTGCCAGCAGCTTAGCGATAGAGCTAGCGAGCACCGGGGAGCTGTTTTTT. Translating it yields CASSLAIELASTGELFF.